This T cell receptor (beta chain) was identified in a study of blood T cell repertoires in COVID-19. As for the study in general: COVID-19 samples from acute and convalescent phases originated in the United States, Italy and Spain.

Sequencing used immunoSEQ multiplex PCR; TCRdb keeps in-frame clones, though not all of them. Of a few hundred thousand clones listed, 90% were seen once; the top ten hold 2.1%. Trimming removed 1 base at V and 6 bases at J, with 10 bases between. The CDR3 consists of 13 residues. The germline CDR1 and CDR2 sequences are SGHAT and FQNNGV. Patients of the Seattle cohort, enrolled during active infection, were followed longitudinally. This sequence originates from a woman in her sixties with COVID-19, enrolled during active disease. The J gene is TRBJ2-7, the V gene TRBV11-2; no firm D call. The sequencing sample was made of peripheral blood. The CDR3, as DNA: TGTGCCAGCAGCTTAGGGGCTCATGGCGAGCAGTACTTC. It translates to CASSLGAHGEQYF. The variable domain in full, with the rest retrieved from reference TRBV11-2 and TRBJ2-7, is EAGVAQSPRYKIIEKRQSVAFWCNPISGHATLYWYQQILGQGPKLLIQFQNNGVVDDSQLPKDRFSAERLKGVDSTLKIQPAKLEDSAVYLCASSLGAHGEQYFGPGTRLTVT.